The 10 T cell receptor beta chains below come from one sample, sequenced in a study of cytomegalovirus exposure and HLA in healthy donors. PCR involved 60 Vbeta and 13 Jbeta primers. Sequencing used immunoSEQ multiplex PCR; TCRdb keeps in-frame clones, though not all of them. The sample holds about 180,000 clones, around 73% seen once. Source material: PBMCs. The receptor source for this set is a man in his sixties in good health and CMV-seronegative.

The chain carries TRBV4-3 and TRBJ2-1; 8 bases match TRBD2. Germline CDR1 is LGHNA and CDR2 is YSLEER. CDR3 length: 16 residues. Germline trimming cut 1 base from V and 5 bases from J; bases unmatched to any gene: 7. The CDR3 sequence is CASSQVLREVDNEQFF. The DNA of the CDR3 is TGCGCCAGCAGCCAAGTCCTGCGGGAGGTCGACAATGAGCAGTTCTTC.

Here the CDR3 reads CASSLVEVLMNTEAFF. CDR3 in DNA: TGCGCCAGCAGCTTGGTTGAGGTCCTAATGAACACTGAAGCTTTCTTT. The rearrangement joins TRBV5-1 to TRBJ1-1; the D is unclear. This CDR3 has 16 residues. Germline CDR1 reads SGHRS; CDR2 reads YFSETQ. Deletions cut 0 bases from V and 0 bases from J, with 12 bases between.

The chain has TRBV18 and TRBJ2-7; D gene ambiguous. From germline, CDR1 is KGHSH and CDR2 LQKENI. CDR3 length: 11 residues. Trimming took off 6 bases at V and 3 bases at J, with 6 bases between the two ends. The CDR3 DNA follows: TGTGCCAGCTCGCCCGGCTACGAGCAGTACTTC. Translated: CASSPGYEQYF.

This clone was seen a handful of times. Additional DNA sequences in this sample encode the identical CDR3. The genes are TRBV7-3 and TRBJ1-1; TRBD1 might be the D (5 bases). V was shortened by 2 bases and J by 1 base, with 5 bases between the two germline ends. The germline V gene has CDR1 SGHTA and CDR2 FQGTGA. The CDR3 contains 13 residues. The CDR3: CASSLGQNTEAFF. As DNA, the CDR3 is TGTGCCAGCAGCTTAGGACAGAACACTGAAGCTTTCTTT.

The chain combines TRBV5-6 with TRBJ1-1; D call uncertain. Between the trimmed V and J ends, which lost 4 bases and 3 bases, there was a span of 13 bases. This CDR3 is 14 amino acids long. From germline, CDR1 is SGHDT and CDR2 YYEEEE. The CDR3 region has the DNA TGTGCCAGCAGCGACCCCCAAGCGTACACTGAAGCTTTCTTT. The encoded protein is CASSDPQAYTEAFF.

The sample holds one count of this clone. The CDR3 spells CASSSVIGGPQHF. The CDR3, as DNA: TGTGCCAGCAGCTCAGTTATCGGGGGGCCCCAGCATTTT. The chain recombines TRBV27 with TRBJ1-5; a weak D match, TRBD1 (5 bases). The CDR3 is 13 residues long. CDR1 MNHEY and CDR2 SMNVEV come from the germline V gene (reference sequence). The V end was cut by 6 bases, the J end by 9 bases, with 15 bases between.

The chain recombines TRBV6-6 with TRBJ1-3; tentative D call: TRBD1 (6 bases). Trimming took off 6 bases at V and 1 base at J, with 13 bases between the two ends. Looked up from germline, CDR1 is MNHNY and CDR2 is SVGAGI (reference sequence). The CDR3 consists of 15 residues. The CDR3 is CASRGQHPSGNTIYF. The CDR3 nucleotides are TGTGCCAGCAGAGGACAGCATCCTTCTGGAAACACCATATATTTT.

This chain uses TRBV5-6 with TRBJ1-6; the D is unclear. Germline-derived CDR1 and CDR2 are SGHDT and YYEEEE. The V end was cut by 5 bases, the J end by 6 bases, with 18 bases between. CDR3 size: 16 residues. CDR3 in amino acids: CASSLAGSGFNSPLHF. The CDR3, as DNA: TGTGCCAGCAGTCTGGCGGGGAGCGGATTTAATTCACCCCTCCACTTT.

The rearrangement uses TRBV20-1 and TRBJ2-7; a possible D gene is TRBD1 (6 bases). CDR1 is DFQATT, CDR2 SNEGSKA, per germline (reference sequence). The CDR3 is made up of 11 amino acids. Trimming removed 7 bases from V and 7 bases from J, with 14 bases in between. CDR3 nucleotide sequence: TGCAGTGGACAAACAGGGAGTGAGCAGTACTTC. This codes for CSGQTGSEQYF.

The chain is built from TRBV7-9 and TRBJ2-5; 9 bases are a match to TRBD1. The J call may be mistaken, given a closer DNA end match to TRBJ2-7. The CDR3 covers 14 residues. Germline CDR1 and CDR2: SEHNR and FQNEAQ (reference sequence). CDR3: CASSLSTGGYEQYF. In DNA form, the CDR3 reads TGTGCCAGCAGCTTATCGACAGGGGGGTACGAGCAGTACTTC.